This T cell receptor beta chain is from a study of cytomegalovirus exposure and HLA in healthy donors. The study, taken as a whole, reports: Exclusion applied to some V segments, including TRBV6-2 and TRBV6-3, as they were indistinguishable. In a later analysis, V- and J-gene trimming of beta chains associated with a DCLRE1C missense variant, replicated independently.

The PCR was carried out with 60 Vbeta primers and 13 Jbeta primers. Sequenced by immunoSEQ multiplex PCR; TCRdb stores in-frame clones only, minus some. The sample contains under 95,000 clones, about two thirds of which appear only once. Points on this clone: The antigen is unknown.

V lost 3 bases and J lost 3, with 19 bases in between. CDR3 size: 17 residues. Germline CDR1 is SGHTS and CDR2 is YDEGEE. This TCR came from a woman aged 40 to 55 in good health and CMV-seropositive. Material: PBMCs. V gene TRBV5-8 combines with J gene TRBJ1-5; D remains ambiguous. Here the CDR3 DNA reads TGTGCCAGCAGCTCTGATTACGACACAAATAACAATCAGCCCCAGCATTTT. Translated: CASSSDYDTNNNQPQHF.